This TCR beta chain was recovered during a study of regulatory dendritic cells for organ transplantation. Sorted T cells were CFSE-labeled and cultured five to six days with allogeneic regulatory or mature dendritic cells at 1:10. A note on this clone: Its antigen is unknown.

V was pared by 7 bases and J by 4 bases, with 7 bases between. The CDR3 loop spans 12 amino acids. Germline V gives CDR1 MDHEN, CDR2 SYDVKM. Data came from immunoSEQ multiplex PCR; TCRdb stores just in-frame clones and leaves some out. The data show about 21,000 clones, 65% to 90% seen once. The sequence came from a human donor in good health. V gene TRBV28 combines with J gene TRBJ2-2, with a tentative D call TRBD2 (5 bases). Sequencing used naive CD4+ T cells from blood cultured with dendritic cells. Subset of the sample: CD45RA+ naive T cells. This chain's CDR3 is CASKSGTGELFF. CDR3 coding DNA: TGTGCCAGCAAAAGCGGCACCGGGGAGCTGTTTTTT.